This TCR beta chain was obtained from a study of neurological immune-mediated disorders. This clonotype was counted many times. Its specificity is unknown. Notes on the study in general: Private repertoires in all groups were suggested by the absence of shared CDR3 amino acid sequences among expanded clones across subjects.

Template-switch 5'RACE cDNA synthesis added a 10-nucleotide unique molecular identifier. One entry per CDR3 protein, called by TCRdb with MiXCR from the 5' RACE reads. The table shows 75,000 to 85,000 distinct CDR3 sequences, with 17% occurring only once. Germline V gene sequence: CDR1 SGHDT, CDR2 YYEEEE. With V trimmed by 0 bases and J by 4 bases, 4 bases remained unmatched. The CDR3 spans 15 residues. The genes are TRBV5-6 and TRBJ2-3; 8 bases align to TRBD2. This clonotype was sampled from a woman between 35 and 50 years old in good health. Sequences were obtained from PBMCs. CDR3 protein: CASSLVSGGPDTQYF. The CDR3 DNA reads TGTGCCAGCAGCTTGGTTTCGGGGGGGCCAGATACGCAGTATTTT. The variable domain in full, completed from reference TRBV5-6 and TRBJ2-3, reads DAGVTQSPTHLIKTRGQQVTLRCSPKSGHDTVSWYQQALGQGPQFIFQYYEEEERQRGNFPDRFSGHQFPNYSSELNVNALLLGDSALYLCASSLVSGGPDTQYFGPGTRLTVL.